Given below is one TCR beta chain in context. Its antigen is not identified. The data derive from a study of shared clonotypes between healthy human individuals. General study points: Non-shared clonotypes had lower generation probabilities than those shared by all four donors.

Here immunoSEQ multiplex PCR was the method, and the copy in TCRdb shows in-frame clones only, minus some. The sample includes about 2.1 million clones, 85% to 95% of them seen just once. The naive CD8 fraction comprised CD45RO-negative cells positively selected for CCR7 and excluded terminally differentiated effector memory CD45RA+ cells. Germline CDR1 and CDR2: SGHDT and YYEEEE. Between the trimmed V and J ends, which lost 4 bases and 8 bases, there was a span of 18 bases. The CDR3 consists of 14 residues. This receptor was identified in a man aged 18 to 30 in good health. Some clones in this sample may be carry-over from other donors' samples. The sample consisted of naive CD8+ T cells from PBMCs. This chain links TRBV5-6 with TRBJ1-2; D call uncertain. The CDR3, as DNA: TGTGCCAGCAGCGGAGGAGGACGGTTGGAGGGCTACACCTTC. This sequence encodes CASSGGGRLEGYTF.